One sample yielded the 21 T cell receptor beta chains listed below, sequenced in a study of OX40 agonist ivuxolimab in advanced cancers. Method: immunoSEQ multiplex PCR; TCRdb's copy keeps in-frame clones and lacks some. The data hold about 34,000 clones, with about 90% observed a single time. Here the sequenced sample was CD4+ or CD8+ T cells sorted from blood, taken in a trial of the OX40 agonist ivuxolimab. All receptors come from an adult with an advanced solid tumor such as melanoma, head and neck, liver or kidney cancer.

V is TRBV4-3 and J is TRBJ2-3; 7 nucleotides line up with TRBD2. The CDR3 runs to 15 residues. CDR1 is LGHNA, CDR2 YSLEER, per germline. V gave up 0 bases and J gave up 0 bases; unmatched junction bases: 0. CDR3: CASSQDSGSTDTQYF. Written as DNA, the CDR3 is TGCGCCAGCAGCCAAGATAGCGGGAGCACAGATACGCAGTATTTT.

The CDR3 protein is CASSLGQGIDYGYTF. The CDR3, as DNA: TGCGCCAGCAGCTTGGGGCAGGGGATTGACTATGGCTACACCTTC. The chain joins TRBV5-1 to TRBJ1-2; maybe TRBD1 (6 bases). Deletions cut 0 bases from V and 3 bases from J, with 12 bases between. The CDR3 sequence is 15 residues long. Germline loops: CDR1 SGHRS, CDR2 YFSETQ.

The chain is built from TRBV29-1 and TRBJ1-5, with D perhaps TRBD1 (5 bases). Between the trimmed V and J ends, which lost 0 bases and 5 bases, there was a span of 8 bases. The CDR3 is made up of 13 amino acids. CDR1 SQVTM and CDR2 ANQGSEA come from the germline V gene. The CDR3 reads CSVEDSGDQPQHF. CDR3 coding DNA: TGCAGCGTTGAAGACTCGGGGGATCAGCCCCAGCATTTT.

The rearrangement uses TRBV9 and TRBJ2-2; perhaps TRBD1 as D (6 bases). The CDR3 spans 15 residues. Trimming stripped 0 bases from V and 4 bases from J, with 10 bases between. Germline-derived CDR1 and CDR2 are SGDLS and YYNGEE. As DNA, the CDR3 is TGTGCCAGCAGCGTAGATCAGGGGTCCACCGGGGAGCTGTTTTTT. Protein sequence: CASSVDQGSTGELFF.

V and J are TRBV28 and TRBJ1-2; TRBD1 matches at 7 bases. This CDR3 contains 13 residues. V was clipped by 6 bases and J by 7 bases; unmatched bases: 8. Germline V gene lookup returns CDR1 MDHEN and CDR2 SYDVKM. CDR3 in DNA: TGTGCCAGCAGAACTAACAGGGGTTCTGGCTACACCTTC. Its protein is CASRTNRGSGYTF.

J is TRBJ2-7 and V is TRBV7-8, with 7 bases matching TRBD1. This CDR3 is 14 amino acids long. The J segment lost 5 bases and the V segment lost 1 base, leaving 5 bases of the junction unmatched. CDR1 is SGHVS, CDR2 FQNEAQ, per germline. The CDR3 nucleotides are TGTGCCAGCAGCTTAGAAGACAGGGTCGACGAGCAGTACTTC. It codes for CASSLEDRVDEQYF.

The J gene is TRBJ2-7, the V gene TRBV11-3; 10 nucleotides line up with TRBD2. V shed 6 bases, J shed 0 bases, and the junction held 8 bases outside the gene matches. CDR3 length: 16 amino acids. CDR1 and CDR2 (germline): SGHNT, YENEEA. CDR3: CASSYHSGRSSYEQYF. In DNA form, the CDR3 reads TGTGCCAGCAGTTATCATAGCGGGAGGTCCTCCTACGAGCAGTACTTC.

The rearrangement joins TRBV11-2 to TRBJ2-1; D perhaps matches TRBD2 (5 bases). CDR1 SGHAT and CDR2 FQNNGV come from the germline V gene. V was pared by 4 bases and J by 0 bases, with 13 bases between. The CDR3 has 16 residues. The CDR3 sequence: CASSSQRFSSYNEQFF. As DNA, the CDR3 is TGTGCCAGCAGCTCCCAGCGGTTCAGCTCCTACAATGAGCAGTTCTTC.

The V gene is TRBV7-2, the J gene TRBJ1-5, with 12 bases matching TRBD1. Germline CDR1 is SGHTA and CDR2 is FQGNSA. The CDR3 runs to 18 residues. Trimming at V came to 1 base and at J to 2 bases, leaving 6 bases not matched to a gene. This CDR3 is CASSLVGTGGERNQPQHF. In DNA, the CDR3 is TGTGCCAGCAGCTTAGTCGGGACAGGGGGCGAGCGCAATCAGCCCCAGCATTTT.

The chain joins TRBV21-1 to TRBJ1-1. TRBV21-1 is described as a pseudogene. The CDR3 has 15 amino acids. The chain's CDR3 is CASSISGPMEPEAFF. The CDR3 coding sequence is TGTGCCAGCAGCATCAGCGGACCGATGGAGCCCGAAGCTTTCTTT.

This rearrangement joins TRBV27 to TRBJ1-3, with 8 bases matching TRBD1. Germline loops: CDR1 MNHEY, CDR2 SMNVEV (reference sequence). Trimming cost V 0 bases and J 7 bases; bases outside gene matches: 8. The CDR3 sequence is 16 residues long. CDR3 in DNA: TGTGCCAGCAGTTTATCGTATGGGACAGGTGGGAACACCATATATTTT. Protein: CASSLSYGTGGNTIYF.

The rearrangement links TRBV25-1 to TRBJ2-7; D possibly uses TRBD1 or TRBD2 (6 bases each). V dropped 5 bases and J dropped 2 bases, with 16 bases sitting between them. The CDR3 extends over 15 amino acids. CDR1 is MGHDK, CDR2 SYGVNS, per germline. The CDR3, as DNA: TGTGCCAGCAGTCTCATGGGTAGGGGGGCCTACGAGCAGTACTTC. This codes for CASSLMGRGAYEQYF.

This clone was seen just once. The rearrangement uses TRBV6-5 and TRBJ1-2, with 8 bases fitting TRBD1. Germline CDR1 and CDR2: MNHEY and SVGAGI. Germline trimming cut 3 bases from V and 4 bases from J; bases unmatched to any gene: 7. The length of the CDR3 is 15 residues. The CDR3 DNA reads TGTGCCAGCAGTTATGGGGACAGGAGGGTCTATGGCTACACCTTC. Protein sequence: CASSYGDRRVYGYTF.

V is TRBV7-2 and J is TRBJ1-4; 8 bases are a match to TRBD1. V dropped 3 bases and J dropped 8; count of bases not matched to a gene: 5. The V gene's germline CDR1 is SGHTA and CDR2 FQGNSA. This CDR3 is 14 amino acids long. CDR3 bases: TGTGCCAGCAGCTTTGACAGGGGCGGCGAAAAACTGTTTTTT. It encodes CASSFDRGGEKLFF.

The genes are TRBV2 and TRBJ1-1; TRBD1 might be the D (5 bases). This CDR3 has 15 amino acids. The ends were cut back, 4 bases at V and 1 base at J, with 13 bases in the middle. Germline loops: CDR1 SNHLY, CDR2 FYNNEI. The chain's CDR3 is CASSVLGGENTEAFF. CDR3 nucleotide sequence: TGTGCCAGCAGTGTGCTTGGGGGTGAGAACACTGAAGCTTTCTTT.

The gene calls are TRBV4-2 and TRBJ2-7, with 11 bases that match TRBD1. CDR1 and CDR2 from the germline V gene are LGHNA and YNFKEQ. The CDR3 spans 15 residues. V lost 4 bases and J lost 5; bases outside the gene matches: 7. CDR3 amino acids: CASSLRTGGMNEQYF. The CDR3 coding sequence is TGTGCCAGCAGCCTACGGACAGGGGGCATGAACGAGCAGTACTTC.

The V call is TRBV6-1, the J call TRBJ2-5; TRBD1 is a possible D gene (5 bases). The CDR3 covers 13 residues. V lost 10 bases to trimming and J lost 5 bases, with 17 bases between them. Germline-derived CDR1 and CDR2 are MNHNS and SASEGT. CDR3 nucleotides: TGTGCCACCGCTTCCGGGTGGGGCGAGACCCAGTACTTC. Translation gives CATASGWGETQYF.

This chain links TRBV27 with TRBJ2-6; 7 positions match TRBD2. This CDR3 is 15 amino acids long. Germline V gene data show CDR1 as MNHEY and CDR2 as SMNVEV (reference sequence). V was pared by 3 bases and J by 4 bases, with 3 bases of the junction left unmatched. The CDR3 DNA is TGTGCCAGCAGTTTGGGCGGGGGAGGGGCCAACGTCCTGACTTTC. Translation gives CASSLGGGGANVLTF. Combining the CDR3 with reference TRBV27 and TRBJ2-6 gives the whole variable domain EAQVTQNPRYLITVTGKKLTVTCSQNMNHEYMSWYRQDPGLGLRQIYYSMNVEVTDKGDVPEGYKVSRKEKRNFPLILESPSPNQTSLYFCASSLGGGGANVLTFGAGSRLTVL.

The rearrangement uses TRBV7-2 and TRBJ2-5; the match to TRBD2 covers 9 bases. Looked up from germline, CDR1 is SGHTA and CDR2 is FQGNSA. There are 17 residues in the CDR3. V lost 5 bases to trimming and J lost 2 bases; unmatched junction nucleotides: 12. This CDR3 is CASSPGPGRGGQETQYF. CDR3 nucleotides: TGTGCCAGCAGCCCGGGGCCCGGGCGGGGGGGGCAAGAGACCCAGTACTTC.

V and J are TRBV5-1 and TRBJ2-1; 7 positions match TRBD2. J was trimmed by 10 bases and V by 4 bases; bases with no gene match: 11. The CDR3 is made up of 14 amino acids. Germline CDR1 SGHRS, CDR2 YFSETQ. The CDR3 here is CASSTGLDPQEQFF. Here the CDR3 DNA reads TGCGCCAGCAGCACAGGACTAGATCCGCAGGAGCAGTTCTTC.

This chain uses TRBV5-1 with TRBJ2-1; D not resolved. The V end was cut by 1 base, the J end by 0 bases, with 11 bases between. CDR3 size: 16 residues. Germline CDR1 and CDR2: SGHRS and YFSETQ. CDR3 protein: CASSLFGMGSYNEQFF. CDR3 in DNA: TGCGCCAGCAGCTTGTTCGGCATGGGCTCCTACAATGAGCAGTTCTTC. Full variable domain (rest looked up from reference TRBV5-1 and TRBJ2-1): KAGVTQTPRYLIKTRGQQVTLSCSPISGHRSVSWYQQTPGQGLQFLFEYFSETQRNKGNFPGRFSGRQFSNSRSEMNVSTLELGDSALYLCASSLFGMGSYNEQFFGPGTRLTVL.